These 8 T cell receptor beta chains originate from one sample sequenced in a study of vaccination and CD4 T cells after COVID-19. Treatment reported: approximately 10-day PBMC culture with coronavirus spike peptide pools or control peptides (ViraFEST assay). An Oncomine TCR Beta short-read assay was used to sequence the DNA from cultured CD4+ T cells. TCRdb redid the calling of the PCR reads with MiXCR, one entry per CDR3 protein. This sample has 9,500 to 15,000 distinct CDR3 sequences; around half occur once, and the top ten carry about 18%. Their specific antigens are unknown. Here the sequenced sample was cultured CD4+ T cells from blood, taken after SARS-CoV-2 vaccination. All receptors come from a human donor with COVID-19.

The chain combines TRBV5-1 with TRBJ1-2; 12 bases match TRBD1. This CDR3 is 16 amino acids long. V trimming: 5 bases; J trimming: 0 bases; junction bases outside the gene matches: 5. CDR1 and CDR2 (germline): SGHRS, YFSETQ. CDR3 residues: CASRPGQGAPNYGYTF. The CDR3, as DNA: TGCGCCAGCAGGCCGGGACAGGGGGCCCCTAACTATGGCTACACCTTC. The whole variable domain, remainder taken from reference TRBV5-1 and TRBJ1-2, is KAGVTQTPRYLIKTRGQQVTLSCSPISGHRSVSWYQQTPGQGLQFLFEYFSETQRNKGNFPGRFSGRQFSNSRSEMNVSTLELGDSALYLCASRPGQGAPNYGYTFGSGTRLTVV.

The gene calls are TRBV11-3 and TRBJ2-5; D may be TRBD1 (5 bases). The V gene lost 5 bases and the J gene lost 0 bases, with 7 bases spanning the gap. This CDR3 has 13 residues. Germline V gene data show CDR1 as SGHNT and CDR2 as YENEEA. The CDR3 DNA sequence: TGTGCCAGCAGCACGGACAACCAAGAGACCCAGTACTTC. Encoded protein: CASSTDNQETQYF.

V and J are TRBV5-1 and TRBJ2-3; D uncertain. Germline assignment: CDR1 SGHRS and CDR2 YFSETQ. V was trimmed by 4 bases and J by 0 bases, leaving 6 bases between them. The CDR3 has 13 amino acids. The DNA of the CDR3 is TGCGCCAGCAGCGACGCTAGCACAGATACGCAGTATTTT. Protein: CASSDASTDTQYF.

In its sample, this clonotype ranks as medium-sized. V and J are TRBV27 and TRBJ2-7; 9 nucleotides line up with TRBD1. This CDR3 comprises 14 residues. V shed 6 bases, J shed 4 bases, and the junction held 7 bases outside the gene matches. Per the germline V gene, CDR1 is MNHEY and CDR2 is SMNVEV (reference sequence). CDR3 residues: CASSITGTGYEQYF. CDR3 nucleotide sequence: TGTGCCAGCAGCATTACCGGGACAGGGTACGAGCAGTACTTC.

To note about this clonotype: The junction and the germline gene differ at one end; a read error may be behind it. V is TRBV15 and J is TRBJ1-2, with TRBD1 matching over 9 bases. The CDR3 totals 15 residues. CDR1 is LNHNV and CDR2 is YYDKDF in the germline V gene (reference sequence). CDR3 residues: CVTSTWTGVNYGYTF. Written as DNA, the CDR3 is TGTGTCACCAGCACGTGGACAGGGGTGAACTATGGCTACACCTTC. Drawing the rest from reference TRBV15 and TRBJ1-2, the complete variable domain is DAMVIQNPRYQVTQFGKPVTLSCSQTLNHNVMYWYQQKSSQAPKLLFHYYDKDFNNEADTPDNFQSRRPNTSFCFLDIRSPGLGDTAMYLCVTSTWTGVNYGYTFGSGTRLTVV.

V and J are TRBV6-1 and TRBJ1-1, with D unresolved. CDR1 is MNHNS and CDR2 is SASEGT in the germline V gene. CDR3 length: 10 amino acids. V lost 8 bases, J lost 8 bases, and 9 bases lay in between. The CDR3 region is CASGTFEAFF. The CDR3 DNA reads TGTGCCAGCGGTACCTTCGAAGCTTTCTTT.

The chain couples TRBV7-6 to TRBJ2-7, with 8 bases identical to TRBD2. V lost 0 bases and J lost 0; bases outside the gene matches: 4. CDR1 and CDR2 (germline): SGHVS, FNYEAQ. This CDR3 has 16 amino acids. The CDR3: CASSLAERGFSYEQYF. In nucleotides, the CDR3 is TGTGCCAGCAGCTTAGCCGAGCGGGGGTTCTCCTACGAGCAGTACTTC.

The chain links TRBV7-8 to TRBJ1-1; D remains unclear. This CDR3 is built from 13 residues. V was cut by 5 bases and J by 12 bases, with 19 bases left in between. CDR1 and CDR2 from the germline V gene are SGHVS and FQNEAQ. The CDR3 nucleotides read TGTGCCAGCAGCACAGACGGCTCTTTCGTAACTTTCTTT. It codes for CASSTDGSFVTFF. The full variable domain, its missing parts supplied by reference TRBV7-8 and TRBJ1-1, is GAGVSQSPRYKVAKRGQDVALRCDPISGHVSLFWYQQALGQGPEFLTYFQNEAQLDKSGLPSDRFFAERPEGSVSTLKIQRTQQEDSAVYLCASSTDGSFVTFFGQGTRLTVV.